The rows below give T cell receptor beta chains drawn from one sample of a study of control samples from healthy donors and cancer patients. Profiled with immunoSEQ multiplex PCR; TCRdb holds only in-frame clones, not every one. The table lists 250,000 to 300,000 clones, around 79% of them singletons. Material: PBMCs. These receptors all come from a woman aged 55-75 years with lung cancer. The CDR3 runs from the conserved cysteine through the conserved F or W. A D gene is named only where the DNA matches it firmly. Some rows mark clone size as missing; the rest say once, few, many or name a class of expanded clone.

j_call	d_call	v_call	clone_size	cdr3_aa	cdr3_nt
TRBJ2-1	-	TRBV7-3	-	CASSSDGRLVNEQFF	TGTGCCAGCAGCTCCGATGGGAGATTAGTCAATGAGCAGTTCTTC
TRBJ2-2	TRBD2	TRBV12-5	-	CASGWTSGENTGELFF	TGTGCTAGTGGTTGGACTAGCGGGGAAAACACCGGGGAGCTGTTTTTT
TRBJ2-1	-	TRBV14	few	CASSRPDRDLHEQFF	TGTGCCAGCAGCCGGCCGGACCGGGACTTACATGAGCAGTTCTTC
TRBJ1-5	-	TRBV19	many	CASSMVRDGTSQHF	TGTGCCAGTAGTATGGTCAGAGACGGGACGTCCCAGCATTTT
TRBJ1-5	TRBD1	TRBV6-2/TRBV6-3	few	CASSPDRPSDQPQHF	TGTGCCAGCAGCCCGGACAGGCCTAGCGATCAGCCCCAGCATTTT
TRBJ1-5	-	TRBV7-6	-	CASSRAEGQPQHF	TGTGCCAGCAGCCGGGCCGAGGGTCAGCCCCAGCATTTT
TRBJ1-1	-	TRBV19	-	CASSMARDTEAFF	TGTGCCAGTAGTATGGCCAGGGATACTGAAGCTTTCTTT
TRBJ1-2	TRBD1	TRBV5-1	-	CASSPGQTYYGYTF	TGCGCCAGCAGCCCGGGACAGACGTACTATGGCTACACCTTC
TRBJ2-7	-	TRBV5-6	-	CASSPYRVDSSYEQYF	TGTGCCAGCAGCCCGTACAGGGTCGACAGCTCCTACGAGCAGTACTTC
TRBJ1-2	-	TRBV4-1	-	CASTFDGEGGYGYTF	TGCGCCAGCACCTTCGACGGGGAGGGGGGCTATGGCTACACCTTC
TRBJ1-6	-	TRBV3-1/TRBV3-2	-	CASTSQAYNSPLHF	TGTGCCAGCACCTCACAGGCGTATAATTCACCCCTCCACTTT
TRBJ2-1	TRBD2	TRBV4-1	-	CASSFYGTSYNEQFF	TGCGCCAGCAGCTTCTACGGGACTAGCTACAATGAGCAGTTCTTC
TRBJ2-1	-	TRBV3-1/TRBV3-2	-	CASSQEWRAVSSEQFF	TGTGCCAGCAGCCAAGAATGGCGGGCCGTTAGTAGTGAGCAGTTCTTC
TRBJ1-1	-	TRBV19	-	CASSPQDSTRGFF	TGTGCCAGTAGCCCGCAAGACAGTACCAGGGGTTTCTTT
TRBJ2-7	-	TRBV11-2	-	CASSFGSIYEQYF	TGTGCCAGCAGCTTCGGCAGCATTTACGAGCAGTACTTC
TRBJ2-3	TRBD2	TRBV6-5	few	CASHPGLAGTDTQYF	TGTGCCAGCCACCCGGGACTAGCGGGGACAGATACGCAGTATTTT
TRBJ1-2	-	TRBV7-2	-	CASRTGGGGNYGYTF	TGTGCCAGCAGAACCGGTGGCGGGGGTAACTATGGCTACACCTTC
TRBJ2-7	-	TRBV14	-	CASSQRASFNEQYF	TGTGCCAGCAGCCAGCGTGCAAGTTTTAACGAGCAGTACTTC
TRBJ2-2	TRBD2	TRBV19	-	CASSPTSGGPRVGGELFF	TGTGCCAGTAGTCCTACTAGCGGGGGGCCAAGAGTAGGCGGGGAGCTGTTTTTT
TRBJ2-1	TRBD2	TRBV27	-	CASRTGGSSYNEQFF	TGTGCCAGCAGAACGGGCGGGAGCTCCTACAATGAGCAGTTCTTC
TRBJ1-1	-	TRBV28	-	CASSPPVMNTEAFF	TGTGCCAGCAGCCCCCCAGTTATGAACACTGAAGCTTTCTTT
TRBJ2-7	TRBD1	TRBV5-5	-	CASSVRTGDNTYEQYF	TGTGCCAGCAGCGTACGGACAGGGGACAATACCTACGAGCAGTACTTC
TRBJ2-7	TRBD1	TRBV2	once	CASNTNRGNYEQYF	TGTGCCAGCAATACGAACAGGGGGAACTACGAGCAGTACTTC